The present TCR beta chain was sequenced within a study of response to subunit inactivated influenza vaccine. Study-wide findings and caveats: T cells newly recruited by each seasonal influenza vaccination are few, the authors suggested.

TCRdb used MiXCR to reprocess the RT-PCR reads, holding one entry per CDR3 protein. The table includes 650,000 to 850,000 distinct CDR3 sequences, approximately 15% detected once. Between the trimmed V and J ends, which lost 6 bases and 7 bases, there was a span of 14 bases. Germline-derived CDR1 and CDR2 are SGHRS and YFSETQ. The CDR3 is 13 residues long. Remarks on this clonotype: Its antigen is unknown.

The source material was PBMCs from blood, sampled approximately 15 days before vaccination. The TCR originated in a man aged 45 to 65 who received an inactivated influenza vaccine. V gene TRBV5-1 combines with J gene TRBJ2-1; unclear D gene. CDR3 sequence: CASIGPSRNEQFF. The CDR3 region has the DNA TGCGCCAGCATCGGTCCTTCCCGAAATGAGCAGTTCTTC.